The 13 T cell receptor beta chains reported below all come from one sample, sequenced in a study of OX40 agonist ivuxolimab in advanced cancers. Clones were read by immunoSEQ multiplex PCR, and TCRdb kept only the in-frame ones, dropping some. This table holds approximately 52,000 clones, 60% to 85% found once. Material: CD4+ or CD8+ T cells sorted from blood, obtained in a trial of the OX40 agonist ivuxolimab. These receptors all come from an adult with an advanced solid tumor such as melanoma, head and neck, liver or kidney cancer.

V gene TRBV18 combines with J gene TRBJ2-5, with D hard to call. The J call may be in error: the DNA end matches TRBJ2-7 better. Per germline, CDR1 KGHSH and CDR2 LQKENI. CDR3 length equals 12 residues. In DNA, the CDR3 is TGTGCCAGCTCACCAAACCAGTACGAGCAGTACTTC. This translates into CASSPNQYEQYF.

The rearrangement uses TRBV7-9 and TRBJ2-7; D is possibly TRBD1 (6 bases). The V gene lost 5 bases and the J gene lost 6 bases, with 20 bases spanning the gap. Germline V CDR1 and CDR2: SEHNR, FQNEAQ (reference sequence). The CDR3 contains 15 residues. The CDR3 loop is CASSPQGPRGREQYF. DNA of the CDR3: TGTGCCAGCAGCCCCCAGGGGCCCAGAGGTCGCGAGCAGTACTTC. The whole variable domain, remainder taken from reference TRBV7-9 and TRBJ2-7, is DTGVSQNPRHKITKRGQNVTFRCDPISEHNRLYWYRQTLGQGPEFLTYFQNEAQLEKSRLLSDRFSAERPKGSFSTLEIQRTEQGDSAMYLCASSPQGPRGREQYFGPGTRLTVT.

This clone showed up just once. The CDR3 loop is CASSSRTSGAALYF. The CDR3 DNA reads as TGTGCCAGTAGTTCCCGGACTAGCGGAGCTGCTCTGTATTTT. The V and J genes are TRBV19 and TRBJ2-3, with 10 bases fitting TRBD2. CDR1 and CDR2 (germline): LNHDA, SQIVND (reference sequence). The CDR3 totals 14 residues. J gave up 14 bases and V 5 bases, and 13 bases lay outside the gene matches.

This clone has just a few counts. The chain carries TRBV30 and TRBJ1-1; D is ambiguous. Germline CDR1 reads GTSNPN; CDR2 reads SVGIG (reference sequence). V lost 3 bases, J lost 3 bases, and 2 bases lay in between. This CDR3 has 10 residues. The DNA of the CDR3 is TGTGCCTGGAGCCACACTGAAGCTTTCTTT. Translated: CAWSHTEAFF.

This clone was counted a single time. The rearrangement uses TRBV2 and TRBJ2-3; perhaps TRBD2 as D (5 bases). The CDR3 has 14 amino acids. Germline V CDR1 and CDR2: SNHLY, FYNNEI. V was shortened by 2 bases and J by 3 bases, with 9 bases between the two germline ends. CDR3 sequence (DNA): TGTGCCAGCAGTGAAATCCCGGGGACAGATACGCAGTATTTT. Amino acids: CASSEIPGTDTQYF.

The chain recombines TRBV4-2 with TRBJ2-1; D unresolved. Trimming stripped 5 bases from V and 1 base from J, with 6 bases between. Germline CDR1 LGHNA, CDR2 YNFKEQ. CDR3 length: 13 amino acids. Written as DNA, the CDR3 is TGTGCCAGCAGCTTGGGGTCCTACAATGAGCAGTTCTTC. This translates into CASSLGSYNEQFF.

CDR3 region: CASSTVGGTEAFF. CDR3 nucleotides: TGTGCCAGTAGTACCGTTGGAGGGACTGAAGCTTTCTTT. The V and J genes are TRBV19 and TRBJ1-1; no definite D call. The CDR3 covers 13 residues. CDR1 is LNHDA and CDR2 is SQIVND in the germline V gene (reference sequence). Trimming removed 4 bases at V and 5 bases at J, with 11 bases between.

The chain couples TRBV7-3 to TRBJ2-1; 9 positions match TRBD2. Per the germline V gene, CDR1 is SGHTA and CDR2 is FQGTGA. CDR3 length: 16 amino acids. The V gene end was trimmed by 2 bases and the J gene end by 5 bases; junction bases not matched to a gene: 7. The CDR3 region has the DNA TGTGCCAGCAGCTTATTAAGCGGGAGGTTGGACAATGAGCAGTTCTTC. It codes for CASSLLSGRLDNEQFF.

The V gene is TRBV19, the J gene TRBJ1-1; possibly TRBD1 for D (6 bases). The CDR3 has 17 amino acids. Germline V lookup: CDR1 LNHDA, CDR2 SQIVND (reference sequence). Trimming shortened V by 3 bases and J by 2 bases, and 19 bases separated the two germline ends. The CDR3 DNA reads as TGTGCCAGTAGTATGGGGCTTGGGGGACACCTTAACACTGAAGCTTTCTTT. Translated, it gives CASSMGLGGHLNTEAFF. Complete variable domain (other parts from reference TRBV19 and TRBJ1-1): DGGITQSPKYLFRKEGQNVTLSCEQNLNHDAMYWYRQDPGQGLRLIYYSQIVNDFQKGDIAEGYSVSREKKESFPLTVTSAQKNPTAFYLCASSMGLGGHLNTEAFFGQGTRLTVV.

The chain is built from TRBV28 and TRBJ1-2; tentatively, D is TRBD1 (5 bases). This CDR3 is 14 amino acids long. Germline V gene data show CDR1 as MDHEN and CDR2 as SYDVKM. V was trimmed by 2 bases and J by 8 bases, leaving 15 bases between them. CDR3 nucleotide sequence: TGTGCCAGCAGTTTAGTGAGGGGATCTAGAGGCTACACCTTC. This translates into CASSLVRGSRGYTF.

The chain couples TRBV27 to TRBJ2-6, with D unclear. Trimming removed 3 bases from V and 0 bases from J, with 9 bases in between. CDR1 is MNHEY and CDR2 is SMNVEV in the germline V gene (reference sequence). CDR3 length: 16 amino acids. The CDR3 DNA sequence: TGTGCCAGCAGTTTTCAGGCGCTCTCTGGGGCCAACGTCCTGACTTTC. Translating it yields CASSFQALSGANVLTF.

The chain has TRBV7-7 and TRBJ2-1, with D possibly TRBD1 on 5 matching bases. The CDR3 has 12 amino acids. V was clipped by 5 bases and J by 10 bases, with 12 bases between them. Per germline, CDR1 SSHAT and CDR2 FNYEAQ (reference sequence). As DNA, the CDR3 is TGTGCCAGCAGCCCTGATTCAGGGGAGCAGTTCTTC. It yields the protein CASSPDSGEQFF.

This clone was detected only a few times. The rearrangement links TRBV28 to TRBJ1-4; no clear D. The CDR3 covers 14 residues. Per the germline V gene, CDR1 is MDHEN and CDR2 is SYDVKM. V was pared by 7 bases and J by 8 bases, with 17 bases between. CDR3: CASKGPNLREKLFF. The CDR3 DNA sequence: TGTGCCAGCAAAGGCCCCAATTTGAGGGAAAAACTGTTTTTT.